The present TCR beta chain was sequenced within a study of blood T cell repertoires in COVID-19. The data were produced by immunoSEQ multiplex PCR, yet TCRdb's version contains in-frame clones alone and is incomplete. The data show approximately 500,000 clones, with around 85% seen just once and more than 3% held by the top ten. Sequencing input: peripheral blood. This TCR was recovered from a human donor in a cohort sampled during active COVID-19.

The CDR3 sequence: CASSLFWSGASNTEAFF. The CDR3 DNA reads TGTGCCAGCAGCTTGTTTTGGTCAGGGGCTTCGAACACTGAAGCTTTCTTT. The chain carries TRBV5-6 and TRBJ1-1, with a possible D match to TRBD1 (6 bases). Trimming took off 1 base at V and 1 base at J, with 17 bases between the two ends. The CDR3 contains 17 residues. Germline CDR1 is SGHDT and CDR2 is YYEEEE. Looking up the rest from reference TRBV5-6 and TRBJ1-1 gives the full variable domain: DAGVTQSPTHLIKTRGQQVTLRCSPKSGHDTVSWYQQALGQGPQFIFQYYEEEERQRGNFPDRFSGHQFPNYSSELNVNALLLGDSALYLCASSLFWSGASNTEAFFGQGTRLTVV.